A selection of T cell receptor beta chains follows, all from one sample in a study of shared clonotypes between healthy human individuals. Clones were sequenced by immunoSEQ multiplex PCR, and TCRdb holds only the in-frame ones, with some missing. The repertoire holds about 960,000 clones, with 76% as singletons. The sample taken for sequencing was memory CD4+ T cells sorted from blood. The receptors shown here come from a young man in good health. The CDR3 runs from the conserved cysteine through the conserved F or W. The D gene is left open where the match is weak. Some rows mark clone size as missing; the rest say once, few, many or name a class of expanded clone.

abundance,j_gene,len,d_gene,v_gene,CDR3nt,CDR3aa
-,TRBJ2-1,14,-,TRBV5-4,TGTGCCAGCAGCTTGGGTTTGTCTAACAATGAGCAGTTCTTC,CASSLGLSNNEQFF
-,TRBJ1-2,17,-,TRBV29-1,TGCAGCGTTGAAATGAGGGGGTTCGTGACAGGCCCCTATGGCTACACCTTC,CSVEMRGFVTGPYGYTF
-,TRBJ2-7,14,TRBD1,TRBV7-2,TGTGCCAGCAGTCGTGACAGGGGGAGCAACGAGCAGTACTTC,CASSRDRGSNEQYF
-,TRBJ2-3,18,TRBD2,TRBV7-2,TGTGCCAGCAGCTTAGCGCGTTGGACTAGCGGCCTTCCAGATACGCAGTATTTT,CASSLARWTSGLPDTQYF
-,TRBJ1-2,16,TRBD1,TRBV19,TGTGCCAGTAGTATCCCGGCAGGGGGCTTAAACTATGGCTACACCTTC,CASSIPAGGLNYGYTF
-,TRBJ1-2,11,-,TRBV28,TGTGCCAGCAAGGCAGGGATAGGCTACACCTTC,CASKAGIGYTF
-,TRBJ1-2,14,-,TRBV6-1,TGTGCCAGCAACGAAGGATGGGGGCGGGCTGGCTACACCTTC,CASNEGWGRAGYTF
-,TRBJ1-1,14,-,TRBV7-9,TGTGCCAGCAGGTTCGGGGCAGAAAACACTGAAGCTTTCTTT,CASRFGAENTEAFF
-,TRBJ2-2,14,TRBD1,TRBV10-3,TGTGCCATTGCCCGGGACAGTTCAACCGGGGAGCTGTTTTTT,CAIARDSSTGELFF
-,TRBJ1-2,13,-,TRBV5-4,TGTGCCAGCAGCTTGGTGGGGGGGCTCGGCTACACCTTC,CASSLVGGLGYTF
few,TRBJ1-2,12,-,TRBV5-1,TGCGCCAGCAGCTCAGACATCTATGGCTACACCTTC,CASSSDIYGYTF
-,TRBJ1-6,14,-,TRBV10-3,TGTGCCATCAGCCAGGGTCGGGGAAATTCACCCCTCCACTTT,CAISQGRGNSPLHF
few,TRBJ2-6,19,-,TRBV5-1,TGCGCCAGCAGCTTGACGGGGGCACGGATGACCTCTGGGGCCAACGTCCTGACTTTC,CASSLTGARMTSGANVLTF
-,TRBJ1-6,16,-,TRBV5-1,TGCGCCAGCAGCTTGGCCCCGGGGAGGGGTAATTCACCCCTCCACTTT,CASSLAPGRGNSPLHF
few,TRBJ2-4,16,-,TRBV6-6,TGTGCCAGCAGTTACGGACAAGTGGTTGACAAAAACATTCAGTACTTC,CASSYGQVVDKNIQYF
-,TRBJ2-3,16,-,TRBV5-1,TGCGCCAGCAGCCTGGACGGGGCCGGAGGCACAGATACGCAGTATTTT,CASSLDGAGGTDTQYF
-,TRBJ2-7,13,TRBD1,TRBV25-1,TGTGCCAGCAGGGGACAGGGGCCCTACGAGCAGTACTTC,CASRGQGPYEQYF
-,TRBJ1-2,11,-,TRBV30,TGTGCCTCGTCGACATGGGTGGGCTACACCTTC,CASSTWVGYTF
few,TRBJ1-1,13,-,TRBV9,TGTGCCAGCAGCGTAGGACCGAACACTGAAGCTTTCTTT,CASSVGPNTEAFF
-,TRBJ2-6,15,-,TRBV6-6,TGTGCCAGCAGTTCCCGGTGGGGGGAAGCCAACGTCCTGACTTTC,CASSSRWGEANVLTF
-,TRBJ1-4,16,-,TRBV4-1,TGCGCCAGCAGCCAAGATTCATTGGGGGCGAGGGAAAAACTGTTTTTT,CASSQDSLGAREKLFF
-,TRBJ2-5,15,-,TRBV5-1,TGCGCCAGCAGCCCCTCTCCCCGGTCCCAAGAGACCCAGTACTTC,CASSPSPRSQETQYF
-,TRBJ2-5,14,-,TRBV18,TGTGCCAGCTCACCAAGGTGGAGCGAGGAGACCCAGTACTTC,CASSPRWSEETQYF
-,TRBJ2-1,15,-,TRBV6-5,TGTGCCACCAACCTGGGGCAGGGACGGGGCAATGAGCAGTTCTTC,CATNLGQGRGNEQFF
-,TRBJ1-3,14,-,TRBV7-2,TGTGCCAGCAGCTTAGTGGGGGTTGAAAACACCATATATTTT,CASSLVGVENTIYF
-,TRBJ1-1,14,-,TRBV19,TGTGCCAGTACCACGGGACTCCAGAGAGCTGAAGCTTTCTTT,CASTTGLQRAEAFF
-,TRBJ2-3,13,-,TRBV7-9,TGTGCCAGCAGCCCAAAAGCAGCAGATACGCAGTATTTT,CASSPKAADTQYF